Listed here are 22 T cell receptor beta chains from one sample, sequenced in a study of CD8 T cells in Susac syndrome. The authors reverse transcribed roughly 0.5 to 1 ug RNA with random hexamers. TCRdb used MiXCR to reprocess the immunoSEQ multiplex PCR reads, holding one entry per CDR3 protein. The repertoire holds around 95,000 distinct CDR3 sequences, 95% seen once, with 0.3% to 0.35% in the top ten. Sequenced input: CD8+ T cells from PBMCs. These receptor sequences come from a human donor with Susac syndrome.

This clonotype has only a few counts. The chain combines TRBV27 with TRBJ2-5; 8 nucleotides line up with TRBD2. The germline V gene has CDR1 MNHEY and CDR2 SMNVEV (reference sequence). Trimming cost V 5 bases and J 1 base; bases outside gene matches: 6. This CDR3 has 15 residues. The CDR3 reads CASSLAGGLQETQYF. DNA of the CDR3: TGTGCCAGCAGTCTTGCGGGGGGCCTCCAAGAGACCCAGTACTTC.

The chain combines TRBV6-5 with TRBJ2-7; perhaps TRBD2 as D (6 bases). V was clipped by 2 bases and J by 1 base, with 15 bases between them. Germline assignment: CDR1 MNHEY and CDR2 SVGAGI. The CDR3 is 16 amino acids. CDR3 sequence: CASSYVSAGRSYEQYF. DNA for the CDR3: TGTGCCAGCAGTTACGTGTCGGCGGGGAGGTCCTACGAGCAGTACTTC.

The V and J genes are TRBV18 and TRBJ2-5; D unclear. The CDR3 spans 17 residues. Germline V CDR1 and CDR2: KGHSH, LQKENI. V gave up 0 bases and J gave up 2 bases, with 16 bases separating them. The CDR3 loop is CASSPPWRSNPQETQYF. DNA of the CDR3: TGTGCCAGCTCACCACCCTGGAGAAGCAACCCACAAGAGACCCAGTACTTC.

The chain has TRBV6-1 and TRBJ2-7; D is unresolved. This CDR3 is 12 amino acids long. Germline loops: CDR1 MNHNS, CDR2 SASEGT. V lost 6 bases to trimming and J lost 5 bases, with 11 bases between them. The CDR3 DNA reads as TGTGCCAGCAGCATCACCTGGGACGAGCAGTACTTC. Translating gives CASSITWDEQYF.

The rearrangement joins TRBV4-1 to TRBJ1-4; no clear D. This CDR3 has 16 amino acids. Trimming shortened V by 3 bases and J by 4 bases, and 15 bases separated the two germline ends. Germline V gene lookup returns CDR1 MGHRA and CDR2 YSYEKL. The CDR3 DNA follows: TGCGCCAGCAGCCACCTCCCCCGCAGCCTTAATGAAAAACTGTTTTTT. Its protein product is CASSHLPRSLNEKLFF.

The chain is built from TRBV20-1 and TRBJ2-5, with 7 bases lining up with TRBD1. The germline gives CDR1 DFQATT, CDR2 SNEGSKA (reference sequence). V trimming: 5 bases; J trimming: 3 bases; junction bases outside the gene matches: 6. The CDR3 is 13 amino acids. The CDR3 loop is CSAFPGQKETQYF. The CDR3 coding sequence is TGCAGTGCTTTCCCGGGACAGAAAGAGACCCAGTACTTC.

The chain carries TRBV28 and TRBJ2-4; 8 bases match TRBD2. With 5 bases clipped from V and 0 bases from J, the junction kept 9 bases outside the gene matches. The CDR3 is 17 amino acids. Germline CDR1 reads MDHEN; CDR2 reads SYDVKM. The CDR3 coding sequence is TGTGCCAGCAGTACCCCTACTAGCGGTTTAGCCAAAAACATTCAGTACTTC. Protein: CASSTPTSGLAKNIQYF.

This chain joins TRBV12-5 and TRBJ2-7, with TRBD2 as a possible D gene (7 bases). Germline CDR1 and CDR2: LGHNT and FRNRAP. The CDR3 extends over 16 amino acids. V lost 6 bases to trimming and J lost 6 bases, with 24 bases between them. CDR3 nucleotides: TGTGCTAGTGGCTCGGCCGGTCGGGGGGCGGTAGCCGAGCAGTACTTC. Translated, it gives CASGSAGRGAVAEQYF. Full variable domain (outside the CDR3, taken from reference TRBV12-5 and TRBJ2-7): DARVTQTPRHKVTEMGQEVTMRCQPILGHNTVFWYRQTMMQGLELLAYFRNRAPLDDSGMPKDRFSAEMPDATLATLKIQPSEPRDSAVYFCASGSAGRGAVAEQYFGPGTRLTVT.

Here the CDR3 DNA reads TGCGCCAGCAGCCGATATTCGACAGGGAGAGAGACCCAGTACTTC. Translating it yields CASSRYSTGRETQYF. The chain joins TRBV4-1 to TRBJ2-5; 7 nucleotides match TRBD1. The CDR3 has 15 amino acids. In germline, CDR1 is MGHRA, CDR2 YSYEKL. Germline trimming cut 4 bases from V and 4 bases from J; bases unmatched to any gene: 9.

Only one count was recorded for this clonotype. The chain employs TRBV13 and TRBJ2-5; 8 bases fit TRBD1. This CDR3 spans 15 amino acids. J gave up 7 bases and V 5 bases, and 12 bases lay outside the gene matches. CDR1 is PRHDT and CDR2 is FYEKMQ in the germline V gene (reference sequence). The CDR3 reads CASSTLRQGIGTQYF. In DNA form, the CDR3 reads TGTGCCAGCAGCACCTTGAGACAGGGGATCGGGACCCAGTACTTC.

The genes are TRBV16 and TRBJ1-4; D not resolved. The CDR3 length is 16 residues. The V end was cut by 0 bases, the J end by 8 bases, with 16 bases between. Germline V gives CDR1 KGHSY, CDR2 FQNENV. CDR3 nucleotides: TGTGCCAGCAGCCAATCGTCAGCTCCTCGGCGGGAAAAACTGTTTTTT. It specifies CASSQSSAPRREKLFF.

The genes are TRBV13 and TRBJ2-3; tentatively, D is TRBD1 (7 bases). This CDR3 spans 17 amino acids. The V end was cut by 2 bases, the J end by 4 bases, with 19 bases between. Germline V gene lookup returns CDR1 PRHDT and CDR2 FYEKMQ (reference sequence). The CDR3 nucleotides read TGTGCCAGCAGCTTAAGGGGGGACAGCCCCGACGCAGATACGCAGTATTTT. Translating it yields CASSLRGDSPDADTQYF.

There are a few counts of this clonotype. DNA for the CDR3: TGTGCCAGCTCTCCCGCGGGGAGCTCCTACGAGCAGTACTTC. It yields the protein CASSPAGSSYEQYF. J is TRBJ2-7 and V is TRBV18; a possible D gene is TRBD2 (6 bases). This CDR3 comprises 14 residues. V lost 6 bases, J lost 0 bases, and 12 bases lay in between. Germline assignment: CDR1 KGHSH and CDR2 LQKENI.

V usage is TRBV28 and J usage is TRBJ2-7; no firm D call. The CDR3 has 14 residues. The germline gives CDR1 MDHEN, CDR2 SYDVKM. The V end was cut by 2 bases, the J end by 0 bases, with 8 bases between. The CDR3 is CASSLRLSSYEQYF. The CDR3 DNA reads TGTGCCAGCAGTTTACGGCTTTCCTCCTACGAGCAGTACTTC.

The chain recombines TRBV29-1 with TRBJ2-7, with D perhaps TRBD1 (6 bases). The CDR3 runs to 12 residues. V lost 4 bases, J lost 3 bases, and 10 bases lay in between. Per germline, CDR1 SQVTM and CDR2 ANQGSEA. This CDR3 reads CSVAGRGYEQYF. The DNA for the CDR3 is TGCAGCGTTGCAGGCAGGGGCTACGAGCAGTACTTC.

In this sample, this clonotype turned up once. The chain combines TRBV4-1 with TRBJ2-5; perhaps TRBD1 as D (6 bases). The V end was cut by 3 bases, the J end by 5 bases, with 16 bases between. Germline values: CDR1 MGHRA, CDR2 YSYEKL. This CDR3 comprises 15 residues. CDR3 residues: CASSQLQGKDETQYF. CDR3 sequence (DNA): TGCGCCAGCAGCCAGTTACAGGGCAAGGACGAGACCCAGTACTTC.

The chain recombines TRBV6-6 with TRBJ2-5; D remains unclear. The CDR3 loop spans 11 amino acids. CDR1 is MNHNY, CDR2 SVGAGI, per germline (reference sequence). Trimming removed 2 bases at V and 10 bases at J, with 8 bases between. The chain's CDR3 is CASSYGESQYF. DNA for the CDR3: TGTGCCAGCAGTTACGGGGAAAGCCAGTACTTC.

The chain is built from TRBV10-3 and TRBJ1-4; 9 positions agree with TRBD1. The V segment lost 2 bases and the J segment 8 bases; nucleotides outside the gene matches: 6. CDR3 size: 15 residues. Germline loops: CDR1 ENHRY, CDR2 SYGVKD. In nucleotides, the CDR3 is TGTGCCATCAGTGAGCCGGGACAGGGTGACGAAAAACTGTTTTTT. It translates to CAISEPGQGDEKLFF.

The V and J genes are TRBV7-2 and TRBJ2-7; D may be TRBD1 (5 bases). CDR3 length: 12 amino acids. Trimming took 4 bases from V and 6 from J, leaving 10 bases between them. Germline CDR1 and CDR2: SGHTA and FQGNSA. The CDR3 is CASSWGAGEQYF. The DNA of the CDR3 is TGTGCCAGCAGCTGGGGCGCTGGCGAGCAGTACTTC.

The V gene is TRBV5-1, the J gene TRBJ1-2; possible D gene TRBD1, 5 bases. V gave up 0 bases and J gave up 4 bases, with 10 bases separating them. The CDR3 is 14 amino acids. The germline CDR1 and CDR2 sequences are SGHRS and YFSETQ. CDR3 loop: CASSLGAGSYGYTF. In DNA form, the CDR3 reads TGCGCCAGCAGCTTGGGTGCAGGGAGCTATGGCTACACCTTC.

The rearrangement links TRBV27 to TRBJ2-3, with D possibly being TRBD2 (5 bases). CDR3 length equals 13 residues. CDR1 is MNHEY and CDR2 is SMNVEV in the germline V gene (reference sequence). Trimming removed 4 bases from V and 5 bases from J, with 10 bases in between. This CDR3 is CASSYRGRDTQYF. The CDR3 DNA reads TGTGCCAGCAGTTATCGGGGTAGAGATACGCAGTATTTT.

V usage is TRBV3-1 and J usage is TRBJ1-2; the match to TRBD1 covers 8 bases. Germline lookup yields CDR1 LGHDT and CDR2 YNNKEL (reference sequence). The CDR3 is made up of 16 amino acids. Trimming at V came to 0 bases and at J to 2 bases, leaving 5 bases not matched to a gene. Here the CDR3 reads CASSQEYRGRNYGYTF. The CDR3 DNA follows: TGTGCCAGCAGCCAAGAATACAGGGGGAGGAACTATGGCTACACCTTC.